This T cell receptor beta chain comes out of a study of long-term antiretroviral therapy in people with HIV. Investigators performed immunoSEQ version v3.0 at survey level. TCRdb keeps only in-frame clones here, not all; method: immunoSEQ multiplex PCR. Among 30,000 or so clones listed, about 70% were seen once. This clone was observed a few times. The CDR3 consists of 14 residues. Germline assignment: CDR1 MDHEN and CDR2 SYDVKM. J gave up 5 bases and V 7 bases, and 11 bases lay outside the gene matches. This clonotype was sampled from a man aged 50-59 years with HIV. Sequenced material: unsorted PBMCs, taken 3 years after starting antiretroviral therapy. The chain recombines TRBV28 with TRBJ2-7, with TRBD1 identical over 7 bases. The CDR3 DNA reads as TGTGCCAGCAACGCCCCGGACAGGCTCCACGAGCAGTACTTC. Protein sequence: CASNAPDRLHEQYF.